This TCR beta chain was sequenced during a study of blood T cell repertoires in COVID-19 (dated by TCRdb to the early 2020s). Background on the whole study: The collaborator samples originated in the United States, Italy and Spain and spanned the acute and convalescent phases of COVID-19. A freely available public database, intended as a resource for researchers studying the immune response to SARS-CoV-2, is where the repertoires were released. Sample metadata almost always included a de-identified subject ID, COVID-19 status, age in years and sex. The prospective study material was composed of cDNA or gDNA derived from T cells, B-cell-depleted T cells, or PBMCs. The samples were drawn from the first 160 participants of the ongoing ImmuneRACE study and from roughly 1,300 subjects provided by 6 global collaborators. Where available, HLA class I and class II types were obtained from metadata supplied by the sample provider rather than from assay-based typing. The dataset comprised deeply sampled blood TCRbeta repertoires from subjects exposed to, actively infected with, or recovered from COVID-19.

The immunoSEQ Assay, a bias-controlled multiplex PCR, was used to amplify TCRbeta CDR3 regions from genomic DNA. The paper's data handling went like this. Nucleated cell counts per sample were estimated from amplification of reference gene primers within the assay. To quantify the absolute abundance of each unique TCRbeta CDR3 rearrangement, sequence reads were collapsed and filtered. Productive Simpson clonality was computed per sample as the square root of Simpson's diversity index over productive rearrangements. Drawn from immuneACCESS, this table holds only the in-frame rearrangements with V and J called that TCRdb kept. Clones are partly lost; checked studies trace under half to an unresolved V gene and leave the rest unexplained. From that table come the V and J calls and clone size; the DNA was used to work out D and trimming. Across this sample there are approximately 170,000 clones, with around 81% seen only once. The top ten clones comprise around 5.9% of the sample.

Enrolling through a virtual design, the prospective study's participants ranged in age from about 18 to 89 years and lived across 24 United States geographic areas. In the prospective study, participants were assigned to cohorts based on the clinical history participants reported in a screening survey and a study questionnaire. Recovered participants in ImmuneRACE Cohort 3 were defined by two consecutive negative NP/OP PCR tests, clearance by a healthcare professional, or resolution of symptoms. In the prospective study, whole blood, serum and a nasopharyngeal or oropharyngeal swab were collected from each participant by mobile phlebotomists. Prospective study participants could optionally give additional blood draws and questionnaires over an approximately two-month period. Before DNA extraction, prospective study blood samples were shipped either frozen or at room temperature. CDR1 and CDR2 are drawn from the germline V gene: SQVTM, ANQGSEA. V lost 7 bases and J lost 5 bases; the stretch between them is 11 bases long. Its CDR3 holds 11 amino acids, cysteine through phenylalanine. The read is trimmed to its CDR3 DNA, 33 bases read in frame from base 1.

The full study reports these points: The amount of clinical and demographic metadata varied by source and participant and was provided uncurated.

Concerning this clone itself: It has no known antigen specificity. Nothing much larger sits one base from this clone, and base qualities are not available.

The rearrangement combines TRBV29-1 with TRBJ1-1; D gene: possibly TRBD1, on 5 matching bases. The sample taken for sequencing was PBMCs or T cells enriched from blood (not recorded which). This TCR was recovered from a middle-aged man who had recovered from COVID-19. This receptor has the CDR3 CSATAGTEAFF. The DNA sequence is TGCAGCGCTACGGCAGGGACTGAAGCTTTCTTT.